These T cell receptor beta chains were read from a single sample in a study of shared clonotypes between healthy human individuals. The repertoire was sequenced with immunoSEQ multiplex PCR; TCRdb's copy has only in-frame clones and lacks some. The sample comprises around 2.1 million clones, roughly 95% of which are singletons, and approximately 0.13% rests with the top ten. The sample was naive CD4+ T cells sorted from blood. These receptors all come from a man aged 18 to 29 in good health. Both conserved end residues are part of each CDR3. The D gene is left open where the match is weak. Clone size is stated in some rows and not others, as once, few, many or a class when expanded.

d_call j_call v_call clone_size cdr3_aa cdr3_nt
- TRBJ2-7 TRBV30 - CAWSVPGVTYEQYF TGTGCCTGGAGTGTACCCGGGGTCACCTACGAGCAGTACTTC
TRBD1 TRBJ1-2 TRBV7-2 - CASSWGTGTNYGYTF TGTGCCAGCAGCTGGGGGACAGGTACGAACTATGGCTACACCTTC
TRBD2 TRBJ2-6 TRBV10-3 - CAISPSGNSGANVLTF TGTGCCATCAGTCCCAGCGGGAACTCTGGGGCCAACGTCCTGACTTTC
- TRBJ2-5 TRBV15 once CATSRDTGYQETQYF TGTGCCACCAGCAGAGACACAGGGTACCAAGAGACCCAGTACTTC
TRBD1 TRBJ1-3 TRBV4-1 once CASSQANRGAGNTIYF TGCGCCAGCAGCCAAGCTAACAGGGGGGCTGGAAACACCATATATTTT
TRBD2 TRBJ2-3 TRBV5-1 - CASYGGARTDTQYF TGCGCCAGCTACGGGGGGGCCAGGACAGATACGCAGTATTTT
- TRBJ1-1 TRBV5-4 - CASSLAGRRLMNTEAFF TGTGCCAGCAGCCTGGCCGGACGGAGACTTATGAACACTGAAGCTTTCTTT
- TRBJ2-1 TRBV7-2 - CASSLSTTPYNEQFF TGTGCCAGCAGCTTATCAACCACCCCCTACAATGAGCAGTTCTTC
- TRBJ1-2 TRBV18 - CASSTSLAADF TGTGCCAGCTCAACTTCTCTGGCAGCCGACTTC
- TRBJ1-6 TRBV7-2 - CASSLGVRNSPLHF TGTGCCAGCAGCTTAGGGGTACGGAATTCACCCCTCCACTTT
TRBD2 TRBJ2-1 TRBV10-3 - CAISESMTSGSSRAYNEQFF TGTGCCATCAGTGAGTCTATGACTAGCGGGAGTAGTAGGGCCTACAATGAGCAGTTCTTC
- TRBJ1-2 TRBV7-9 - CASSRGLEGSENGYTF TGTGCCAGCAGCCGTGGGCTAGAAGGAAGCGAGAATGGCTACACCTTC
TRBD2 TRBJ2-7 TRBV5-4 - CASSPHTPGLADPYEQYF TGTGCCAGCAGCCCCCACACGCCGGGACTAGCGGACCCCTACGAGCAGTACTTC
- TRBJ2-1 TRBV4-1 - CASSPVGLSINEQFF TGCGCCAGCAGCCCGGTGGGTTTGTCTATAAATGAGCAGTTCTTC
- TRBJ1-2 TRBV7-2 - CASSLVQPPYGYTF TGTGCCAGCAGCTTAGTACAGCCACCCTATGGCTACACCTTC
- TRBJ1-2 TRBV6-6 - CASSYSGLNYGYTF TGTGCCAGCAGTTACTCGGGATTAAACTATGGCTACACCTTC
- TRBJ1-5 TRBV28 - CASSRTGNQPQHF TGTGCCAGCAGTCGGACAGGCAATCAGCCCCAGCATTTT
TRBD1 TRBJ1-1 TRBV19 - CASSNAGGRGTEAFF TGTGCCAGTAGTAATGCAGGGGGAAGGGGGACTGAAGCTTTCTTT
TRBD1 TRBJ1-2 TRBV14 - CASSPQRTGTDYGYTF TGTGCCAGCAGCCCCCAAAGGACAGGGACGGACTATGGCTACACCTTC
- TRBJ1-1 TRBV7-2 - CASSLFRGMNTEAFF TGTGCCAGCAGCTTATTCCGGGGGATGAACACTGAAGCTTTCTTT
TRBD2 TRBJ2-2 TRBV9 - CASSSFPGLAAPGELFF TGTGCCAGCAGCTCCTTCCCGGGACTAGCGGCACCCGGGGAGCTGTTTTTT
TRBD2 TRBJ2-4 TRBV4-1 once CASSQVGAGVTNIQYF TGCGCCAGCAGCCAAGTAGGAGCGGGGGTGACAAACATTCAGTACTTC
- TRBJ2-7 TRBV2 - CASSVMNEQYF TGTGCCAGCAGTGTAATGAACGAGCAGTACTTC
TRBD2 TRBJ2-3 TRBV5-1 - CASSFGTSGTDTQYF TGCGCCAGCAGCTTCGGGACTAGCGGTACAGATACGCAGTATTTT
TRBD2 TRBJ2-7 TRBV7-9 - CASSLAPSGGYEQYF TGTGCCAGCAGCTTAGCGCCTAGCGGGGGCTACGAGCAGTACTTC
- TRBJ2-7 TRBV6-1 - CASSEAESRLGGGQYF TGTGCCAGCAGTGAAGCAGAATCCAGACTCGGAGGTGGGCAGTACTTC
TRBD2 TRBJ2-1 TRBV9 - CASSVGAGTYNEQFF TGTGCCAGCAGCGTAGGAGCGGGAACCTACAATGAGCAGTTCTTC
- TRBJ2-2 TRBV7-8 - CASSLQGRDTGELFF TGTGCCAGCAGCCTACAGGGTCGGGACACCGGGGAGCTGTTTTTT
- TRBJ2-5 TRBV6-1 - CASSESRVQVLGETQYF TGTGCCAGCAGTGAGTCGCGGGTACAGGTACTTGGCGAGACCCAGTACTTC
- TRBJ2-7 TRBV14 - CASSPSSYEQYF TGTGCCAGCAGCCCAAGTTCCTACGAGCAGTACTTC
- TRBJ1-3 TRBV6-5 - CASRTDFGNTIYF TGTGCCAGCAGGACGGATTTTGGAAACACCATATATTTT
- TRBJ2-7 TRBV18 - CASSPAGQYEQYF TGTGCCAGCTCACCAGCCGGGCAATACGAGCAGTACTTC
- TRBJ2-2 TRBV11-2 - CASSPLGKASNTGELFF TGTGCCAGCAGCCCACTAGGGAAGGCCTCAAACACCGGGGAGCTGTTTTTT